Shown below are 31 T cell receptor beta chains from a single sample sequenced in a study of response to subunit inactivated influenza vaccine (dated by TCRdb to 2016 to 2019). The time point label corresponds to: more than 40 days after influenza vaccine administration. Library method: RT-PCR. Sequenced on an Illumina HiSeq 2500. The raw public data were reprocessed by TCRdb itself: fastp quality trimming at Q25, MiXCR clonotype calling, in-frame beta chains only. Duplicate CDR3 protein sequences are folded into a single record with the most common DNA and genes. The table for this sample lists approximately 530,000 distinct CDR3 sequences; 10% to 15% of them were counted only once. The top ten constitute around 12% of the sample. Sequencing used PBMCs from blood, obtained more than 35 days after vaccination. Source of these receptors: a man aged 50-59 years who received an inactivated influenza vaccine. Donor details come from another sample of the same person, matched by shared clones.

This clonotype was observed a few times. The chain uses TRBV9 and TRBJ2-3; D is unclear. The CDR3 is 16 amino acids. The ends were cut back, 0 bases at V and 2 bases at J, with 13 bases in the middle. Germline lookup yields CDR1 SGDLS and CDR2 YYNGEE. The CDR3 DNA reads as TGTGCCAGCAGCGTAGCTCCCTTCGGAAACACAGATACGCAGTATTTT. Translation: CASSVAPFGNTDTQYF. The whole variable domain, filled in from reference TRBV9 and TRBJ2-3, reads DSGVTQTPKHLITATGQRVTLRCSPRSGDLSVYWYQQSLDQGLQFLIQYYNGEERAKGNILERFSAQQFPDLHSELNLSSLELGDSALYFCASSVAPFGNTDTQYFGPGTRLTVL.

This rearrangement joins TRBV7-9 to TRBJ2-1; D is unclear. Germline V gene data show CDR1 as SEHNR and CDR2 as FQNEAQ (reference sequence). V was shortened by 4 bases and J by 12 bases, with 19 bases between the two germline ends. The CDR3 consists of 14 residues. The DNA of the CDR3 is TGTGCCAGCAGCTCTTTCGGTTCAATGTGGGGGCAGTTCTTC. Translated: CASSSFGSMWGQFF.

V is TRBV7-2 and J is TRBJ1-2, with unresolved D. CDR3 length: 13 amino acids. Germline values: CDR1 SGHTA, CDR2 FQGNSA. V was pared by 7 bases and J by 1 base, with 10 bases between. CDR3 protein: CASNPRDNYGYTF. CDR3 sequence (DNA): TGTGCCAGCAACCCAAGGGATAACTATGGCTACACCTTC.

This clonotype was counted only a few times. V and J are TRBV7-8 and TRBJ2-1, with D tentatively TRBD1 (5 bases). Trimming removed 2 bases from V and 8 bases from J, with 16 bases in between. This CDR3 has 15 residues. The germline V gene encodes CDR1 SGHVS and CDR2 FQNEAQ. This chain's CDR3 is CASSLPQGYTDEQFF. The CDR3 nucleotides are TGTGCCAGCAGCTTACCTCAGGGATACACCGATGAGCAGTTCTTC.

This clonotype was seen more than once but under ten times. The chain links TRBV4-2 to TRBJ2-7; 7 nucleotides align to TRBD2. Losses at the gene ends were 5 bases for V and 3 bases for J; bases not matched to a gene: 19. CDR1 is LGHNA and CDR2 is YNFKEQ in the germline V gene. The CDR3 runs 18 residues. In DNA form, the CDR3 reads TGTGCCAGCAGCAAGGGGATAGCGGGTACTCAGGAGGGCTACGAGCAGTACTTC. It yields the protein CASSKGIAGTQEGYEQYF.

The chain links TRBV5-5 to TRBJ2-2; 7 positions match TRBD2. This CDR3 is 15 amino acids long. CDR1 is SGHKS, CDR2 YYEKEE, per germline (reference sequence). After removal of 2 bases from V and 5 bases from J, the junction contained 6 bases not matched to a gene. CDR3 loop: CASSFRRGGTGELFF. The CDR3 DNA follows: TGTGCCAGCAGCTTTCGGCGGGGAGGGACCGGGGAGCTGTTTTTT.

This clonotype was counted once. The chain employs TRBV6-1 and TRBJ2-3; 11 bases map to TRBD2. Germline V gene data show CDR1 as MNHNS and CDR2 as SASEGT. CDR3 size: 17 residues. J was trimmed by 0 bases and V by 6 bases; bases with no gene match: 8. The CDR3 reads CASRGVSGGVSTDTQYF. The CDR3 DNA reads as TGTGCCAGCAGGGGAGTTAGCGGGGGGGTTAGCACAGATACGCAGTATTTT.

There are many counts of this clonotype. The genes are TRBV12-3 or TRBV12-4 and TRBJ2-1; D is unresolved. Trimming shortened V by 2 bases and J by 4 bases, and 3 bases separated the two germline ends. The CDR3 spans 12 residues. The CDR3 here is CASSLLYNEQFF. The CDR3, as DNA: TGTGCCAGCAGTTTACTATACAATGAGCAGTTCTTC.

This clonotype was counted at least ten times. The genes are TRBV10-1 and TRBJ2-2, with D possibly matching TRBD1 (6 bases). V was shortened by 6 bases and J by 5 bases, with 19 bases between the two germline ends. The germline V gene encodes CDR1 WNHNN and CDR2 SYGVQD (reference sequence). CDR3 length: 16 amino acids. The CDR3 DNA follows: TGCGCCAGCAGACCGGACAGTCTATCAGGGACCGGGGAGCTGTTTTTT. As protein: CASRPDSLSGTGELFF.

The V call is TRBV20-1, the J call TRBJ1-5; D is perhaps TRBD1 (6 bases). The CDR3 totals 15 residues. The germline gives CDR1 DFQATT, CDR2 SNEGSKA (reference sequence). Between the trimmed V and J ends, which lost 4 bases and 3 bases, there was a span of 16 bases. CDR3 DNA: TGCAGTGCTATTAGGCCCCCGGGGGCCAATCAGCCCCAGCATTTT. It is translated as CSAIRPPGANQPQHF.

The rearrangement joins TRBV7-2 to TRBJ2-3; 12 bases match TRBD1. The CDR3 length is 16 residues. V lost 3 bases and J lost 4; bases outside the gene matches: 5. Germline CDR1 reads SGHTA; CDR2 reads FQGNSA. The CDR3 loop reads CASSLFGTGGADTQYF. CDR3 nucleotide sequence: TGTGCCAGCAGCTTGTTCGGGACAGGGGGCGCAGATACGCAGTATTTT.

J is TRBJ2-1 and V is TRBV27, with 7 nucleotides matching TRBD2. CDR3 size: 13 residues. V lost 8 bases, J lost 6 bases, and 7 bases stayed unmatched. Germline V gene data show CDR1 as MNHEY and CDR2 as SMNVEV (reference sequence). The CDR3 DNA follows: TGTGCCAGCGGGTTAAGCGGGGCCAATGAGCAGTTCTTC. Amino acid sequence: CASGLSGANEQFF.

This clonotype was found many times. The rearrangement uses TRBV11-2 and TRBJ2-1, with D unresolved. CDR1 SGHAT and CDR2 FQNNGV come from the germline V gene. The CDR3 runs to 13 residues. The V and J ends lost 3 bases and 4 bases respectively, with 7 bases between them. As DNA, the CDR3 is TGTGCCAGCAGCTTGGTGAGTTACAATGAGCAGTTCTTC. Protein product: CASSLVSYNEQFF.

At least ten counts were recorded for this clonotype. CDR3 in amino acids: CSVESGSSYNEQFF. CDR3 in DNA: TGCAGCGTTGAAAGCGGGAGCTCCTACAATGAGCAGTTCTTC. This chain uses TRBV29-1 with TRBJ2-1; 8 bases map to TRBD2. Trimming cost V 2 bases and J 0 bases; bases outside gene matches: 0. Germline CDR1 is SQVTM and CDR2 is ANQGSEA. This CDR3 spans 14 amino acids.

This clonotype turned up a few times. The rearrangement joins TRBV5-1 to TRBJ1-4; 10 bases line up with TRBD1. V shed 5 bases and J 8 bases; nucleotides not matched to a gene: 6. The CDR3 sequence is 14 residues long. CDR1 and CDR2 (germline): SGHRS, YFSETQ. CDR3 amino acids: CASRGTGVNEKLFF. CDR3 bases: TGCGCCAGCAGGGGGACAGGGGTTAACGAAAAACTGTTTTTT.

The chain links TRBV10-3 to TRBJ2-5; D uncertain. V was trimmed by 8 bases and J by 5 bases, leaving 12 bases between them. CDR1 is ENHRY, CDR2 SYGVKD, per germline. The CDR3 consists of 12 residues. Here the CDR3 DNA reads TGTGCCATCCGTGGGGTTTTGGAGACCCAGTACTTC. This codes for CAIRGVLETQYF.

This clonotype turned up a few times. DNA for the CDR3: TGCAGTGCTCCTGACCTCGGTCCGGGCACTGAAGCTTTCTTT. As protein: CSAPDLGPGTEAFF. V gene TRBV20-1 combines with J gene TRBJ1-1; D is undetermined. CDR1 is DFQATT and CDR2 is SNEGSKA in the germline V gene (reference sequence). This CDR3 has 14 residues. Trimming took 5 bases from V and 4 from J, leaving 17 bases between them.

This clonotype has just a few counts. CDR3 coding DNA: TGTGCCAGCAGCTATACAGGGATGACTGGAAACACCATATATTTT. Residues: CASSYTGMTGNTIYF. This rearrangement joins TRBV28 to TRBJ1-3, with a weak D call TRBD1 (6 bases). This CDR3 has 15 residues. V lost 6 bases and J 2 bases, leaving 14 bases between the germline ends. Germline V gives CDR1 MDHEN, CDR2 SYDVKM.

The CDR3 coding sequence is TGCGCCAGCAGCTCCTCCGGTGGCTATGAGCAGTTCTTC. It yields the protein CASSSSGGYEQFF. J is TRBJ2-1 and V is TRBV5-1; D not resolved. CDR1 and CDR2 (germline): SGHRS, YFSETQ. CDR3 length: 13 amino acids. Trimming shortened V by 3 bases and J by 8 bases, and 12 bases separated the two germline ends.

This clonotype turned up a few times. The chain combines TRBV24-1 with TRBJ2-3; D unresolved. There are 15 residues in the CDR3. Trimming took 4 bases from V and 1 from J, leaving 11 bases between them. Germline V lookup: CDR1 KGHDR, CDR2 SFDVKD. The CDR3 is CATSDVLRGTDTQYF. The CDR3 DNA is TGTGCCACCAGTGACGTCCTTCGGGGCACAGATACGCAGTATTTT.

The chain uses TRBV10-3 and TRBJ2-2; D unclear. The CDR3 runs 15 residues. Germline V gene lookup returns CDR1 ENHRY and CDR2 SYGVKD. V shed 4 bases and J shed 0 bases, with 9 bases lying between them. CDR3 in DNA: TGTGCCATCAGTGGCGCACTCTCGAACACCGGGGAGCTGTTTTTT. Amino acids: CAISGALSNTGELFF.

The V call is TRBV7-2, the J call TRBJ1-2; D remains ambiguous. With 6 bases removed from V and 6 bases from J, the gap between germline ends came to 17 bases. CDR1 SGHTA and CDR2 FQGNSA come from the germline V gene. CDR3 length equals 14 residues. The CDR3 DNA follows: TGTGCCAGCAGTCCGGCGGGTAGCTGGCATGGCTACACCTTC. Translated, it gives CASSPAGSWHGYTF.

V is TRBV12-3 or TRBV12-4 and J is TRBJ2-3, with TRBD1 identical over 8 bases. The length of the CDR3 is 15 residues. The V and J ends lost 2 bases and 3 bases, in that order; junction bases with no gene match: 4. The CDR3 DNA reads as TGTGCCAGCAGTTTAAGCCGACAGGGGACAGATACGCAGTATTTT. This codes for CASSLSRQGTDTQYF.

This clonotype was picked up a small number of times. The chain combines TRBV13 with TRBJ2-3, with 10 bases that match TRBD2. The CDR3 loop spans 16 amino acids. V dropped 5 bases and J dropped 1; count of bases not matched to a gene: 6. CDR1 is PRHDT and CDR2 is FYEKMQ in the germline V gene (reference sequence). The CDR3 nucleotides are TGTGCCAGCAGCCCAGGGGGGACTAGCGGCACAGATACGCAGTATTTT. It is translated as CASSPGGTSGTDTQYF.

This clonotype was counted many times. The V call is TRBV28, the J call TRBJ2-1; 11 nucleotides line up with TRBD2. CDR1 MDHEN and CDR2 SYDVKM come from the germline V gene. The CDR3 totals 16 residues. The J segment lost 0 bases and the V segment lost 2 bases, leaving 0 bases of the junction unmatched. CDR3 sequence: CASSLLAGGSYNEQFF. The CDR3 nucleotides read TGTGCCAGCAGTTTACTAGCGGGAGGCTCCTACAATGAGCAGTTCTTC.

The chain is built from TRBV28 and TRBJ2-4; D perhaps matches TRBD1 (6 bases). CDR1 is MDHEN and CDR2 is SYDVKM in the germline V gene. The germline V and J ends were trimmed by 3 bases and 6 bases, with 12 bases remaining between them. The CDR3 sequence is 14 residues long. CDR3 loop: CASSLTDRINIQYF. The CDR3 coding sequence is TGTGCCAGCAGTTTGACCGACAGGATAAACATTCAGTACTTC.

The chain joins TRBV6-5 to TRBJ2-7, with a tentative D call TRBD2 (5 bases). CDR1 is MNHEY and CDR2 is SVGAGI in the germline V gene. The V end lost 4 bases, the J end lost 6 bases, and 25 bases lay between the germline ends. CDR3 length equals 17 residues. CDR3 DNA sequence: TGTGCCAGCAGTTCCTCAGGTGGACTGATTGTGGCCGGCGAGCAGTACTTC. Its protein is CASSSSGGLIVAGEQYF.

This clonotype occurred a few times. This chain links TRBV5-5 with TRBJ2-2; D gene uncertain. The V gene's germline CDR1 is SGHKS and CDR2 YYEKEE (reference sequence). The CDR3 sequence is 15 residues long. Between the trimmed V and J ends, which lost 2 bases and 4 bases, there was a span of 12 bases. The CDR3 region is CASSFLGSTTGELFF. The CDR3 nucleotides are TGTGCCAGCAGCTTTCTGGGGTCGACCACCGGGGAGCTGTTTTTT.

This clonotype showed up just a few times. This chain connects TRBV27 to TRBJ2-7; D tentatively fits TRBD1 or TRBD2 (6 bases each). CDR3 length: 15 amino acids. CDR1 MNHEY and CDR2 SMNVEV come from the germline V gene (reference sequence). V lost 2 bases and J 0 bases, leaving 11 bases between the germline ends. CDR3 protein: CASSLGGGDSYEQYF. CDR3 coding DNA: TGTGCCAGCAGTTTAGGAGGGGGAGACTCCTACGAGCAGTACTTC.

Only a few counts were recorded for this clonotype. The genes are TRBV5-1 and TRBJ2-1, with a weak D call TRBD2 (6 bases). The length of the CDR3 is 16 residues. In germline, CDR1 is SGHRS, CDR2 YFSETQ. The V and J ends lost 3 bases and 0 bases respectively, with 13 bases between them. This CDR3 is CASSSGGGSSYNEQFF. The CDR3 DNA reads TGCGCCAGCAGCTCGGGTGGGGGGAGCTCCTACAATGAGCAGTTCTTC.

This clonotype was seen ten or more times. The rearrangement uses TRBV20-1 and TRBJ2-5, with 8 positions matching TRBD2. The CDR3 sequence is 12 residues long. Germline V gene data show CDR1 as DFQATT and CDR2 as SNEGSKA (reference sequence). The V and J ends lost 6 bases and 5 bases, in that order; junction bases with no gene match: 5. The DNA for the CDR3 is TGCAGTGCAACTAGCGGTTGGGAGACCCAGTACTTC. Residues: CSATSGWETQYF.